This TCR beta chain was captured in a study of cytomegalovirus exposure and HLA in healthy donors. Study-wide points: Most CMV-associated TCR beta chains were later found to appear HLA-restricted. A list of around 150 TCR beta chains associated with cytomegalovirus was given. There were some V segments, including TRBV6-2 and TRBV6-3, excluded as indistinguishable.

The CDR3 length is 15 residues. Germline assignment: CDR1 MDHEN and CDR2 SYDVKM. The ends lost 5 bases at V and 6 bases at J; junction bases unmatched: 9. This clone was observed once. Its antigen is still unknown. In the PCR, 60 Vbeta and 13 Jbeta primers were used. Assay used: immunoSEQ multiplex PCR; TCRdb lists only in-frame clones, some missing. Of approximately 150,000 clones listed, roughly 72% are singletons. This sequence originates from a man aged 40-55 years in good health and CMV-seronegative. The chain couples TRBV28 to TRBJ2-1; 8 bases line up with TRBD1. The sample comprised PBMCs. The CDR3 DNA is TGTGCCAGCAGTCCGACCGGGACAGGCCCCAATGAGCAGTTCTTC. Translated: CASSPTGTGPNEQFF.